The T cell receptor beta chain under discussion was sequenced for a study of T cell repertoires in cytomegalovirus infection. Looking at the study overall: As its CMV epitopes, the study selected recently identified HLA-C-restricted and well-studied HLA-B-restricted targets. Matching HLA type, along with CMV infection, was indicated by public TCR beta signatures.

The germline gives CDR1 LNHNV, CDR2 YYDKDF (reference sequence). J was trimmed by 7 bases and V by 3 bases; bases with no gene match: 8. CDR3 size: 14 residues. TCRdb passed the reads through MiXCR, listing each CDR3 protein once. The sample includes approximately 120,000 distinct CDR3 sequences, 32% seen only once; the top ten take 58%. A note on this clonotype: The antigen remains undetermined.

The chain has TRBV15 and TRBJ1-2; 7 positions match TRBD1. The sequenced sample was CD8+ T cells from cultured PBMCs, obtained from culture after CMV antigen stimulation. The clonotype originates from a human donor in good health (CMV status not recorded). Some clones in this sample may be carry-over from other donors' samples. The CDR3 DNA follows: TGTGCCACCAGCAGCGACAGGGAGTCTCGTGGCTACACCTTC. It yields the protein CATSSDRESRGYTF.